This entry lists 9 T cell receptor beta chains sequenced from one sample in a study of shared clonotypes between healthy human individuals. Terminally differentiated effector memory CD45RA+ cells were excluded by CCR7 positive selection of CD45RO-negative cells. The assay was immunoSEQ multiplex PCR, and TCRdb's table has in-frame clones only and misses some. The repertoire holds millions of clones, with about 95% as singletons. Sequencing input: naive CD8+ T cells sorted from blood. The receptors come from a man between 18 and 35 years old in good health.

The chain carries TRBV9 and TRBJ1-1; a weak D match, TRBD1 (6 bases). Germline CDR1 SGDLS, CDR2 YYNGEE. V dropped 2 bases and J dropped 5 bases, with 10 bases sitting between them. This CDR3 spans 13 amino acids. For the CDR3, the DNA is TGTGCCAGCAGCGTGGACAGTTTTACTGAAGCTTTCTTT. Encoded protein: CASSVDSFTEAFF.

This clone was detected once. This chain uses TRBV6-5 with TRBJ1-5; 7 bases are a match to TRBD1. CDR1 is MNHEY and CDR2 is SVGAGI in the germline V gene. The CDR3 is made up of 15 amino acids. V was clipped by 5 bases and J by 7 bases; unmatched bases: 11. The CDR3 loop is CASSAITGAGQPQHF. Here the CDR3 DNA reads TGTGCCAGCAGTGCGATCACAGGGGCGGGCCAGCCCCAGCATTTT.

The V gene is TRBV4-1, the J gene TRBJ2-3, with TRBD2 identical over 13 bases. The germline CDR1 and CDR2 sequences are MGHRA and YSYEKL. With V trimmed by 4 bases and J by 4 bases, 5 bases remained unmatched. The CDR3 covers 16 residues. The CDR3 here is CASSRTSGGAADTQYF. The CDR3 DNA is TGCGCCAGCAGCCGTACTAGCGGGGGGGCGGCAGATACGCAGTATTTT.

This chain uses TRBV29-1 with TRBJ2-3; tentatively, D is TRBD1 (5 bases). Germline lookup yields CDR1 SQVTM and CDR2 ANQGSEA. The CDR3 contains 14 residues. Trimming left V 3 bases short and J 2 bases short, with 12 bases between. CDR3 region: CSVEGQMATDTQYF. Written as DNA, the CDR3 is TGCAGCGTTGAGGGGCAGATGGCCACAGATACGCAGTATTTT.

The rearrangement joins TRBV30 to TRBJ2-2; D is possibly TRBD1 or TRBD2 (5 bases each). The germline gives CDR1 GTSNPN, CDR2 SVGIG (reference sequence). The CDR3 is made up of 15 amino acids. V lost 1 base, J lost 0 bases, and 9 bases lay in between. CDR3 bases: TGTGCCTGGAGTGAGGTGGGGGCGAACACCGGGGAGCTGTTTTTT. Protein sequence: CAWSEVGANTGELFF.

The chain combines TRBV13 with TRBJ2-7; D is unclear. The V end lost 0 bases, the J end lost 6 bases, and 6 bases lay between the germline ends. The CDR3 is 12 amino acids. The germline gives CDR1 PRHDT, CDR2 FYEKMQ (reference sequence). CDR3 DNA sequence: TGTGCCAGCAGCTTAGGGAGGTTCGAGCAGTACTTC. Translation: CASSLGRFEQYF.

The gene calls are TRBV7-9 and TRBJ1-1, with D hard to call. V lost 1 base and J lost 4, with 10 bases in between. The length of the CDR3 is 14 residues. The germline gives CDR1 SEHNR, CDR2 FQNEAQ (reference sequence). CDR3 in DNA: TGTGCCAGCAGCTTAGGACGGGAAGGCACTGAAGCTTTCTTT. It translates to CASSLGREGTEAFF.

V and J are TRBV15 and TRBJ1-5; D is unresolved. V was pared by 8 bases and J by 0 bases, with 11 bases between. The CDR3 is 14 residues long. Germline V lookup: CDR1 LNHNV, CDR2 YYDKDF (reference sequence). The CDR3 loop reads CATAAGPSNQPQHF. The CDR3, as DNA: TGTGCCACCGCCGCGGGCCCTAGCAATCAGCCCCAGCATTTT.

This chain uses TRBV2 with TRBJ1-6; D perhaps matches TRBD1 (5 bases). CDR1 and CDR2 (germline): SNHLY, FYNNEI. This CDR3 has 12 amino acids. Deletions cut 6 bases from V and 8 bases from J, with 8 bases between. For the CDR3, the DNA is TGTGCCAGCAGGGGGACGGATTCACCCCTCCACTTT. It specifies CASRGTDSPLHF.